The 28 T cell receptor beta chains given below trace back to one sample, sequenced in a study of cytomegalovirus exposure and HLA in healthy donors. Vbeta (60) and Jbeta (13) primers were used in the PCR. Assay used: immunoSEQ multiplex PCR; TCRdb lists only in-frame clones, some missing. The sample yields roughly 120,000 clones, 73% seen once. Sequences were obtained from PBMCs. The source is a middle-aged man in good health and CMV-seronegative.

CDR3 in amino acids: CASSQTGWNTEAFF. For the CDR3, the DNA is TGCGCCAGCAGTCAGACAGGGTGGAACACTGAAGCTTTCTTT. The chain is built from TRBV4-1 and TRBJ1-1; TRBD1 agrees at 7 bases. The CDR3 is 14 amino acids. Per the germline V gene, CDR1 is MGHRA and CDR2 is YSYEKL. V trimming: 6 bases; J trimming: 1 base; junction bases outside the gene matches: 5.

The genes are TRBV29-1 and TRBJ1-3; 8 bases fit TRBD1. The CDR3 has 14 amino acids. Germline V CDR1 and CDR2: SQVTM, ANQGSEA. The V and J ends lost 5 bases and 4 bases, in that order; junction bases with no gene match: 7. The CDR3 protein is CSVTTGTGGNTIYF. The CDR3 nucleotides are TGCAGCGTTACCACCGGGACAGGCGGAAACACCATATATTTT. Together with reference TRBV29-1 and TRBJ1-3, the CDR3 gives the full variable domain: SAVISQKPSRDICQRGTSLTIQCQVDSQVTMMFWYRQQPGQSLTLIATANQGSEATYESGFVIDKFPISRPNLTFSTLTVSNMSPEDSSIYLCSVTTGTGGNTIYFGEGSWLTVV.

The rearrangement uses TRBV2 and TRBJ2-4, with 7 bases that match TRBD1. The CDR3 extends over 16 amino acids. J was trimmed by 2 bases and V by 7 bases; bases with no gene match: 11. In germline, CDR1 is SNHLY, CDR2 FYNNEI. The CDR3 protein is CASTLRQGLPKNIQYF. The CDR3 DNA reads TGTGCCAGCACCCTCAGACAGGGCCTCCCCAAAAACATTCAGTACTTC.

As DNA, the CDR3 is TGTGCCAGCAGCCAAGAACCGGCACAGAGCTACGAGCAGTACTTC. Its translation is CASSQEPAQSYEQYF. The J gene is TRBJ2-7, the V gene TRBV4-2; no firm D call. The V gene's germline CDR1 is LGHNA and CDR2 YNFKEQ. The CDR3 is 15 amino acids. V was pared by 0 bases and J by 3 bases, with 12 bases between.

The chain is built from TRBV7-8 and TRBJ1-6; D ambiguous. The germline CDR1 and CDR2 sequences are SGHVS and FQNEAQ. V was cut by 2 bases and J by 7 bases, with 12 bases left in between. CDR3 length equals 15 residues. The CDR3 here is CASSLMRGSNSPLHF. The CDR3, as DNA: TGTGCCAGCAGCTTAATGCGGGGATCCAATTCACCCCTCCACTTT. The complete variable domain, with remaining parts taken from reference TRBV7-8 and TRBJ1-6, reads GAGVSQSPRYKVAKRGQDVALRCDPISGHVSLFWYQQALGQGPEFLTYFQNEAQLDKSGLPSDRFFAERPEGSVSTLKIQRTQQEDSAVYLCASSLMRGSNSPLHFGNGTRLTVT.

V is TRBV19 and J is TRBJ2-7, with a weak D call TRBD1 (6 bases). Germline CDR1 reads LNHDA; CDR2 reads SQIVND (reference sequence). Trimming shortened V by 0 bases and J by 1 base, and 10 bases separated the two germline ends. The CDR3 runs to 15 residues. CDR3 nucleotide sequence: TGTGCCAGTAGTATAGATCCAGGGGAGTCCTACGAGCAGTACTTC. It is translated as CASSIDPGESYEQYF.

J is TRBJ1-1 and V is TRBV5-1; possibly TRBD1 for D (5 bases). The CDR3 spans 16 residues. Trimming left V 0 bases short and J 0 bases short, with 12 bases between. Germline loops: CDR1 SGHRS, CDR2 YFSETQ. CDR3 loop: CASSLEGATMNTEAFF. CDR3 bases: TGCGCCAGCAGCTTGGAAGGGGCTACAATGAACACTGAAGCTTTCTTT.

The chain couples TRBV6-1 to TRBJ2-7; 10 positions match TRBD1. The length of the CDR3 is 14 residues. V was pared by 6 bases and J by 2 bases, with 4 bases of the junction left unmatched. The germline CDR1 and CDR2 sequences are MNHNS and SASEGT. CDR3 region: CASRPGQGTYEQYF. The CDR3 nucleotides read TGTGCCAGCAGACCGGGACAGGGGACCTACGAGCAGTACTTC.

The V call is TRBV30, the J call TRBJ1-1, with D uncertain. Germline V gene lookup returns CDR1 GTSNPN and CDR2 SVGIG (reference sequence). The length of the CDR3 is 13 residues. The germline V and J ends were trimmed by 1 base and 1 base, with 7 bases remaining between them. Here the CDR3 DNA reads TGTGCCTGGAGTGCTCAGGCGAACACTGAAGCTTTCTTT. Amino acids: CAWSAQANTEAFF.

The J gene is TRBJ2-6, the V gene TRBV4-3; 7 nucleotides agree with TRBD1. Germline V CDR1 and CDR2: LGHNA, YSLEER. The CDR3 has 18 residues. With 2 bases clipped from V and 2 bases from J, the junction kept 9 bases outside the gene matches. The DNA of the CDR3 is TGCGCCAGCAGCCAACACGAGGGTACAGGGGCTGGGGCCAACGTCCTGACTTTC. This codes for CASSQHEGTGAGANVLTF.

This chain's CDR3 is CASSDTYEQYF. The CDR3 DNA is TGTGCCAGCAGTGATACCTACGAGCAGTACTTC. V and J are TRBV2 and TRBJ2-7; D is unresolved. The germline CDR1 and CDR2 sequences are SNHLY and FYNNEI. V shed 3 bases and J shed 2 bases, with 2 bases lying between them. The CDR3 runs to 11 residues.

V usage is TRBV29-1 and J usage is TRBJ2-2, with a tentative D call TRBD1 (5 bases). CDR1 is SQVTM, CDR2 ANQGSEA, per germline. The CDR3 has 15 residues. Trimming removed 7 bases from V and 0 bases from J, with 15 bases in between. This chain's CDR3 is CSAKRQGPNTGELFF. CDR3 bases: TGCAGCGCCAAAAGGCAGGGTCCGAACACCGGGGAGCTGTTTTTT.

The chain combines TRBV7-9 with TRBJ2-3; weak D call: TRBD2 (7 bases). Trimming pared 4 bases from V and 6 bases from J, leaving 20 bases between. Germline assignment: CDR1 SEHNR and CDR2 FQNEAQ (reference sequence). This CDR3 has 16 residues. CDR3 sequence (DNA): TGTGCCAGCAGCTCCTCCCTGGGGAGGGGGGGGGATACGCAGTATTTT. This translates into CASSSSLGRGGDTQYF.

The V call is TRBV30, the J call TRBJ1-2, with TRBD1 matching over 9 bases. With V trimmed by 2 bases and J by 0 bases, 19 bases remained unmatched. This CDR3 has 20 amino acids. Looked up from germline, CDR1 is GTSNPN and CDR2 is SVGIG (reference sequence). The CDR3 sequence: CAWSPIRPRGQGAANYGYTF. CDR3 nucleotides: TGTGCCTGGAGTCCTATCCGACCGAGGGGACAGGGCGCAGCTAACTATGGCTACACCTTC.

In this sample, this clone turned up a few times. The V gene is TRBV6-6, the J gene TRBJ1-6, with 7 positions matching TRBD1. After removal of 8 bases from V and 10 bases from J, the junction contained 5 bases not matched to a gene. Germline V CDR1 and CDR2: MNHNY, SVGAGI (reference sequence). CDR3 length: 12 amino acids. In nucleotides, the CDR3 is TGTGCCAGCCGACAGGGAGAGTCACCCCTCCACTTT. Protein sequence: CASRQGESPLHF.

This clone has just one count. The V gene is TRBV18, the J gene TRBJ1-1; 7 bases match TRBD1. The junction had 4 bases not matched to a gene; V was cut back by 4 bases and J by 5 bases. From germline, CDR1 is KGHSH and CDR2 LQKENI. The CDR3 totals 13 residues. This CDR3 reads CASSQTGVTEAFF. For the CDR3, the DNA is TGTGCCAGCTCACAAACAGGGGTGACTGAAGCTTTCTTT.

The chain uses TRBV7-2 and TRBJ2-3, with 7 bases fitting TRBD1. The CDR3 covers 14 residues. V shed 5 bases and J 0 bases; nucleotides not matched to a gene: 2. The V gene's germline CDR1 is SGHTA and CDR2 FQGNSA. The DNA for the CDR3 is TGTGCCAGCAGCCCGGGACAGAGCACAGATACGCAGTATTTT. It translates to CASSPGQSTDTQYF.

The chain links TRBV4-1 to TRBJ2-7, with 8 nucleotides matching TRBD1. V lost 3 bases, J lost 5 bases, and 12 bases stayed unmatched. The CDR3 length is 16 residues. Per the germline V gene, CDR1 is MGHRA and CDR2 is YSYEKL. CDR3 sequence (DNA): TGCGCCAGCAGCCACCCTTGGGCAGGGGGCATCGACGAGCAGTACTTC. This codes for CASSHPWAGGIDEQYF.

The CDR3 DNA reads TGCGCCAGCAGCTCGATACACGGGGGCGGGGAGCTGTTTTTT. Translating gives CASSSIHGGGELFF. The genes are TRBV5-1 and TRBJ2-2; a weak D match, TRBD2 (6 bases). Trimming removed 3 bases at V and 7 bases at J, with 13 bases between. CDR3 size: 14 residues. The germline gives CDR1 SGHRS, CDR2 YFSETQ.

Only one count was recorded for this clone. V usage is TRBV4-1 and J usage is TRBJ1-1, with 8 bases aligning to TRBD1. V shed 4 bases and J 0 bases; nucleotides not matched to a gene: 10. Germline V gene lookup returns CDR1 MGHRA and CDR2 YSYEKL. The length of the CDR3 is 17 residues. DNA for the CDR3: TGCGCCAGCAGCCCCCTTACAGGGGGGATAATGAACACTGAAGCTTTCTTT. Its protein is CASSPLTGGIMNTEAFF.

This chain uses TRBV27 with TRBJ1-2; D is perhaps TRBD1 (6 bases). Germline V lookup: CDR1 MNHEY, CDR2 SMNVEV (reference sequence). The CDR3 spans 13 residues. V gave up 5 bases and J gave up 2 bases, with 9 bases separating them. CDR3 protein: CASSETGNYGYTF. In DNA, the CDR3 is TGTGCCAGCAGTGAGACAGGAAACTATGGCTACACCTTC.

The CDR3 nucleotides read TGTGCCAGCAGAGAACTTAACCGGGGTGAAAAACTGTTTTTT. Residues: CASRELNRGEKLFF. The V gene is TRBV6-6, the J gene TRBJ1-4; D is ambiguous. From germline, CDR1 is MNHNY and CDR2 SVGAGI (reference sequence). The V gene lost 6 bases and the J gene lost 7 bases, with 15 bases spanning the gap. The CDR3 is 14 residues long.

The chain is built from TRBV5-5 and TRBJ1-5; the D gene is possibly TRBD1 (5 bases). V lost 4 bases and J lost 11, with 22 bases in between. The CDR3 runs 15 residues. Germline V gene lookup returns CDR1 SGHKS and CDR2 YYEKEE (reference sequence). DNA for the CDR3: TGTGCCAGCAGCCTGGGACTCCACCCGGTGGTGGCCCAGCATTTT. Amino acids: CASSLGLHPVVAQHF.

This clone was detected a few times. V usage is TRBV18 and J usage is TRBJ2-5, with 11 bases lining up with TRBD2. CDR3 size: 16 residues. J lost 4 bases, V lost 3 bases, and 7 bases had no gene match. Germline-derived CDR1 and CDR2 are KGHSH and LQKENI. CDR3 in amino acids: CASSPFGLAGGETQYF. The CDR3 DNA reads as TGTGCCAGCTCACCCTTTGGACTAGCGGGTGGAGAGACCCAGTACTTC.

The chain joins TRBV2 to TRBJ1-5; D may be TRBD1 (5 bases). The CDR3 is made up of 13 amino acids. Germline V CDR1 and CDR2: SNHLY, FYNNEI. The V end lost 6 bases, the J end lost 0 bases, and 6 bases lay between the germline ends. The CDR3 DNA is TGTGCCAGCAGGACAGTTAGCAATCAGCCCCAGCATTTT. Amino acid sequence: CASRTVSNQPQHF.

The chain carries TRBV9 and TRBJ2-2; maybe TRBD1 (6 bases). From germline, CDR1 is SGDLS and CDR2 YYNGEE. Trimming took off 0 bases at V and 2 bases at J, with 23 bases between the two ends. The CDR3 has 20 residues. CDR3 sequence reads: CASSVAQGSYLDKNTGELFF. Here the CDR3 DNA reads TGTGCCAGCAGCGTAGCACAGGGCTCGTATCTGGACAAAAACACCGGGGAGCTGTTTTTT.

As DNA, the CDR3 is TGTGCCAGCAAGAGGGGGTCGACTGAAGCTTTCTTT. Protein product: CASKRGSTEAFF. J is TRBJ1-1 and V is TRBV6-5; the D gene is possibly TRBD1 (6 bases). Germline CDR1 MNHEY, CDR2 SVGAGI. V was shortened by 7 bases and J by 5 bases, with 11 bases between the two germline ends. The CDR3 is 12 residues long.

Only a few counts were recorded for this clone. This chain joins TRBV5-4 and TRBJ2-3, with TRBD2 matching 8 bases. Germline lookup yields CDR1 SGHNT and CDR2 YYREEE (reference sequence). The CDR3 has 16 residues. Trimming at V came to 4 bases and at J to 1 base, leaving 8 bases not matched to a gene. As DNA, the CDR3 is TGTGCCAGCAGCCCCTTGGCGCGGGGGGGCACAGATACGCAGTATTTT. It is translated as CASSPLARGGTDTQYF.